The clone carrying this T cell receptor (beta chain) was found many times. The antigen is not known. This record comes from a study of metastatic and nonmetastatic thyroid tumors. Background on the study: Comparative analysis of repertoires was undertaken across blood and tumor or nodule tissue obtained from malignant and benign thyroid patients.

The CDR3 runs to 16 residues. V lost 4 bases and J lost 9, with 22 bases in between. From germline, CDR1 is SGDLS and CDR2 YYNGEE. Study observations and caveats: Reported TCR beta diversity, measured in blood and tumor, was significantly higher for malignant thyroid tumors than for benign nodules.

No treatment of any kind had been given to any patient before thyroid surgery. In the source study's methods: Differences in CDR3 between clinicopathological groups were drawn on to build a classifier intended to discriminate distant-metastatic papillary thyroid cancer patients. From the PCR reads, TCRdb re-called clones with MiXCR. The V and J calls come from TCRdb's annotation, not from the publication. The sample lists roughly 13,000 clones, roughly 25% occurring once. The J gene is TRBJ2-2, the V gene TRBV9; D may be TRBD2 (5 bases). Sequencing was done on a sample of tumor tissue. The clonotype comes from a female donor with papillary thyroid cancer or a benign thyroid nodule (not recorded which). Some clones in this sample may be carry-over from other donors' samples. The CDR3 spells CASSPRTQTAGRELFF. The CDR3 bases are TGTGCCAGCAGCCCCAGGACTCAGACCGCCGGCCGGGAGCTGTTTTTT.